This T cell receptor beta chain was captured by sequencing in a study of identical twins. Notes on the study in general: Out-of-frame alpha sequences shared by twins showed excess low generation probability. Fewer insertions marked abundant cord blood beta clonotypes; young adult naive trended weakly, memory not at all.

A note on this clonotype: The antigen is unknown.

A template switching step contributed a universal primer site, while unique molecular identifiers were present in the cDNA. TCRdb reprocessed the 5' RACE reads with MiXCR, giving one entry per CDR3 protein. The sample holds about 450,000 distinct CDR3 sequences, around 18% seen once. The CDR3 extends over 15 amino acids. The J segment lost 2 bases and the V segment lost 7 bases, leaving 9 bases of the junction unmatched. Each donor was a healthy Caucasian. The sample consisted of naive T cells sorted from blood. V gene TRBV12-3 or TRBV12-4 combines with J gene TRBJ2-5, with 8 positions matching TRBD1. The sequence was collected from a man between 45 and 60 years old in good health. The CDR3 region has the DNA TGTGCCAGCACCCGGACAGGGTATATTCAAGAGACCCAGTACTTC. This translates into CASTRTGYIQETQYF.